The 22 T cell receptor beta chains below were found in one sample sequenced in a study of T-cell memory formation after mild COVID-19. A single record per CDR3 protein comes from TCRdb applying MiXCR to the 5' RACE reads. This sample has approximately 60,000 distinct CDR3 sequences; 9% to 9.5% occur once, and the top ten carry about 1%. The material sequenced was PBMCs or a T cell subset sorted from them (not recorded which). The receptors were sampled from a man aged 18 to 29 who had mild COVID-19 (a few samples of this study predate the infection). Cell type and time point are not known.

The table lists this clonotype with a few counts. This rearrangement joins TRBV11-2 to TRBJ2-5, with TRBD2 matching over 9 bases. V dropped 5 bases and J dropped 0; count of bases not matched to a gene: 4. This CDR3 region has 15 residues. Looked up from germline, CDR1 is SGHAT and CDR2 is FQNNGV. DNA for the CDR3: TGTGCCAGCAGCATGGCGGGGGGGTACCAAGAGACCCAGTACTTC. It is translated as CASSMAGGYQETQYF.

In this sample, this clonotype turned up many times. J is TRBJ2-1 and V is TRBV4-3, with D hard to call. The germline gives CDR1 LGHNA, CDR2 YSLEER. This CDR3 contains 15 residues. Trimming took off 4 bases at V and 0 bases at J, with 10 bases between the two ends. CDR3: CASSPERSSYNEQFF. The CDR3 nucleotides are TGCGCCAGCAGCCCGGAGAGGAGCTCCTACAATGAGCAGTTCTTC.

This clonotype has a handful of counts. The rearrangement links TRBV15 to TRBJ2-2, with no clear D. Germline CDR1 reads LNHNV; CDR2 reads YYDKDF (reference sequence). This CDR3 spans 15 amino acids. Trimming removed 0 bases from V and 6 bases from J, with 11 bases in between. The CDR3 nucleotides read TGTGCCACCAGCAGAGATTTACGGGCCCCCGGGGAGCTGTTTTTT. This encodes CATSRDLRAPGELFF.

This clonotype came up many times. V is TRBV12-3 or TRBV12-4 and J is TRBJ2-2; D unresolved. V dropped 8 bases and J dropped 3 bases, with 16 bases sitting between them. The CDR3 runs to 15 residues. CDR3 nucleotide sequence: TGTGCCAGCGGCCTAAGTAGCAGATACACCGGGGAGCTGTTTTTT. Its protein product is CASGLSSRYTGELFF.

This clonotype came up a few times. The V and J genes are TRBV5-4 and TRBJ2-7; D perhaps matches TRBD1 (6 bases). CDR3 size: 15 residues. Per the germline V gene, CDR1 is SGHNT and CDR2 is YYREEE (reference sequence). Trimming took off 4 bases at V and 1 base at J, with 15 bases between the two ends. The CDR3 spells CASSRRTVQSYEQYF. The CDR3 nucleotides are TGTGCCAGCAGCCGTCGGACAGTTCAGTCCTACGAGCAGTACTTC.

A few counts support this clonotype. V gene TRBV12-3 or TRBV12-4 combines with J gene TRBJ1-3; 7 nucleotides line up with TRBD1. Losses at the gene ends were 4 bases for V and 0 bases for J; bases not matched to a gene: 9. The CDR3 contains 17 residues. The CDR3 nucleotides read TGTGCCAGCAGTTCCCGGGGACAGCGCGACTCTGGAAACACCATATATTTT. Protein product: CASSSRGQRDSGNTIYF.

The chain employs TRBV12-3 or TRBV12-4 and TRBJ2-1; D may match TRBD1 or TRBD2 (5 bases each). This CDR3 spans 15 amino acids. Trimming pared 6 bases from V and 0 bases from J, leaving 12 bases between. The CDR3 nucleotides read TGTGCCAGCAGAATGAGGGGCGGCTCCTACAATGAGCAGTTCTTC. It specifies CASRMRGGSYNEQFF.

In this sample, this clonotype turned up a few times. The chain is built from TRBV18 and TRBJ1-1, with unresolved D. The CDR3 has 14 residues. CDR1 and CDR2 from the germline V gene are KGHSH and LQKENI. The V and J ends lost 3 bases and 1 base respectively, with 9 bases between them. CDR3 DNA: TGTGCCAGCTCACCTGAACAGACGAACACTGAAGCTTTCTTT. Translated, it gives CASSPEQTNTEAFF.

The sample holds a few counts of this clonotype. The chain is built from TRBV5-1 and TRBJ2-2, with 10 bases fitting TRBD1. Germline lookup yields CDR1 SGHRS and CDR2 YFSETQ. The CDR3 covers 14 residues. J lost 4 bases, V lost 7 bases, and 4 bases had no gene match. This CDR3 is CASAGTGVTGELFF. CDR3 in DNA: TGCGCCAGCGCCGGGACAGGGGTCACCGGGGAGCTGTTTTTT.

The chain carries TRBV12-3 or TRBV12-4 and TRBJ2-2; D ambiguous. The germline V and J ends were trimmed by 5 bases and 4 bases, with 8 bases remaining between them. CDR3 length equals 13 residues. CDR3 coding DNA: TGTGCCAGCAGTCCCTCCAGCACCGGGGAGCTGTTTTTT. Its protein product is CASSPSSTGELFF.

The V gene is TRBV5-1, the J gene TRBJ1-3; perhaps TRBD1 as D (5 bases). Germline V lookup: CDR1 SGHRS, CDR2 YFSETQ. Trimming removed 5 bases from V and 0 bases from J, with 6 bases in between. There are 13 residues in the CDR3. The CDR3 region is CASRTDSGNTIYF. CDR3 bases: TGCGCCAGCAGGACAGACTCTGGAAACACCATATATTTT.

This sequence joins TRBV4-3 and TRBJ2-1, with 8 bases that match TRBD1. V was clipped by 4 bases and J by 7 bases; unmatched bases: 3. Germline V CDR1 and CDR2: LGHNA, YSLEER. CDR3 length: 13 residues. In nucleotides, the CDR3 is TGCGCCAGCAGCCGCAGGACAGGGAATGAGCAGTTCTTC. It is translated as CASSRRTGNEQFF.

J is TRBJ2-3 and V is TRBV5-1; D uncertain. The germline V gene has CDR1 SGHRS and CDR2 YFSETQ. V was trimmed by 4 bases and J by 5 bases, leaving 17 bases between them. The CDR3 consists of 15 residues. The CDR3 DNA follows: TGCGCCAGCAGCCCGGGCACCAACCACGGAGATACGCAGTATTTT. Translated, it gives CASSPGTNHGDTQYF.

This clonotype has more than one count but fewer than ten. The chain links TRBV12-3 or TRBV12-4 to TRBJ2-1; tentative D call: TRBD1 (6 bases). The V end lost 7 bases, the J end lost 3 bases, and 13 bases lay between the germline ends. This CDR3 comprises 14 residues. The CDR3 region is CASTYRDSYNEQFF. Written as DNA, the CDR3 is TGTGCCAGCACCTACAGGGATAGCTACAATGAGCAGTTCTTC.

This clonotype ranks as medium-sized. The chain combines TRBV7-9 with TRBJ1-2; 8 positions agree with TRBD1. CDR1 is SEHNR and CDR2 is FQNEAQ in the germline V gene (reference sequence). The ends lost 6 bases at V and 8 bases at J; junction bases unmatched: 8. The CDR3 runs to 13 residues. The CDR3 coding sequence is TGTGCCAGCAGTTCGACAGGGGACGGAGGCTACACCTTC. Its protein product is CASSSTGDGGYTF.

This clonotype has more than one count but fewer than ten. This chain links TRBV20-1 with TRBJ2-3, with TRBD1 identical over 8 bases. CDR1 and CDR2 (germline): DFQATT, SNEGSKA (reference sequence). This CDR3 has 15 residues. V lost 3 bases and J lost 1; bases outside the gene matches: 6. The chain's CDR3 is CSASGTGTRTDTQYF. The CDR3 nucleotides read TGCAGTGCTAGCGGGACAGGAACCCGCACAGATACGCAGTATTTT.

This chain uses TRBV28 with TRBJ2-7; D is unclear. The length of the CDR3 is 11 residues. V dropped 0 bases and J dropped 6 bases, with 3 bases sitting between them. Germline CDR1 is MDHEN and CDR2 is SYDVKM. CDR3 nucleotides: TGTGCCAGCAGTTTATGCGGCGAGCAGTACGTC. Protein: CASSLCGEQYV.

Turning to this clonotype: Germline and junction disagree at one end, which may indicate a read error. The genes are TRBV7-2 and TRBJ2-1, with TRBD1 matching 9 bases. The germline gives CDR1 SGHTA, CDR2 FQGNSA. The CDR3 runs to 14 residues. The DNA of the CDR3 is TGTGCCAGCAGCTTAAGTGGACAGGGGAATGTGCAGTTCTTC. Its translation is CASSLSGQGNVQFF.

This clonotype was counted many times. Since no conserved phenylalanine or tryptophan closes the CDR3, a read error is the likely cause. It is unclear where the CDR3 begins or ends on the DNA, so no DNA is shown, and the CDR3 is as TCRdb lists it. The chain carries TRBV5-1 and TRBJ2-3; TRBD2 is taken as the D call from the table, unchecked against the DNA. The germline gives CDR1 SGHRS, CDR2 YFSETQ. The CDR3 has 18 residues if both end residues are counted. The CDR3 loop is CASSLDPREGRGDTQYFL.

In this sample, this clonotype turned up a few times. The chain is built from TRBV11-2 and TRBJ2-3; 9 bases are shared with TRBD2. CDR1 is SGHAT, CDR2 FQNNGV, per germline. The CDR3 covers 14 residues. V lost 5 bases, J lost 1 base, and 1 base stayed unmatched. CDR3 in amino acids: CASSRTSGTDTQYF. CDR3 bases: TGTGCCAGCAGCAGGACTAGCGGCACAGATACGCAGTATTTT.

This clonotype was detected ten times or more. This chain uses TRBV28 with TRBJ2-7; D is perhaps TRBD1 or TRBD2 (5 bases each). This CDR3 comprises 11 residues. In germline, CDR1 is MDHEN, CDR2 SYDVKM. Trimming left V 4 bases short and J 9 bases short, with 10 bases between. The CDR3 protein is CASSSGLGQYV. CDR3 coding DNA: TGTGCCAGCAGTTCGGGGCTGGGGCAGTACGTC.

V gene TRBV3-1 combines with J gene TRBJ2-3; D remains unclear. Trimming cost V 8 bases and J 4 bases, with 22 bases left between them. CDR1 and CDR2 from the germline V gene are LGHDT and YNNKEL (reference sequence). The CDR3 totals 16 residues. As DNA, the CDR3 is TGTGCCAGCGTCTTCAAAAAGGGTATCGCACCAGATACGCAGTATTTT. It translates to CASVFKKGIAPDTQYF.